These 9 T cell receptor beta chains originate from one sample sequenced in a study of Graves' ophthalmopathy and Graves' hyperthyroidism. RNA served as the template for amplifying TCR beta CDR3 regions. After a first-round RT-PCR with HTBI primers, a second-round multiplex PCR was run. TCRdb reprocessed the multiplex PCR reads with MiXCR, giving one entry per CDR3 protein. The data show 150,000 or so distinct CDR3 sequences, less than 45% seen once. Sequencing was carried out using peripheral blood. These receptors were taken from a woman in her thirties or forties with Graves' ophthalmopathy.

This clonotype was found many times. The CDR3 here is CASSLALASEQYF. The CDR3, as DNA: TGTGCCAGCAGCTTAGCTTTAGCCTCCGAGCAGTACTTC. V and J are TRBV7-2 and TRBJ2-7; D is ambiguous. The CDR3 sequence is 13 residues long. Trimming took 0 bases from V and 6 from J, leaving 9 bases between them. CDR1 is SGHTA, CDR2 FQGNSA, per germline. Based on the CDR3 plus reference TRBV7-2 and TRBJ2-7, the full variable domain is GAGVSQSPSNKVTEKGKDVELRCDPISGHTALYWYRQSLGQGLEFLIYFQGNSAPDKSGLPSDRFSAERTGGSVSTLTIQRTQQEDSAVYLCASSLALASEQYFGPGTRLTVT.

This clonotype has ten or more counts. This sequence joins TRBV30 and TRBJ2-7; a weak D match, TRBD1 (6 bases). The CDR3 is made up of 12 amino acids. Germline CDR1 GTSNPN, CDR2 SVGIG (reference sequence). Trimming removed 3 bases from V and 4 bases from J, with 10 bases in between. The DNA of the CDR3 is TGTGCCTGGAGAGAGGACAGTTACGAGCAGTACTTC. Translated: CAWREDSYEQYF.

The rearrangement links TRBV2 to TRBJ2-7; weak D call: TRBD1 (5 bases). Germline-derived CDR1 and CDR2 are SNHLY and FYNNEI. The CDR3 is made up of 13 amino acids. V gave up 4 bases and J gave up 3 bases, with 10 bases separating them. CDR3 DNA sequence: TGTGCCAGCAGTGGGGGCTTTCTCTACGAGCAGTACTTC. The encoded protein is CASSGGFLYEQYF.

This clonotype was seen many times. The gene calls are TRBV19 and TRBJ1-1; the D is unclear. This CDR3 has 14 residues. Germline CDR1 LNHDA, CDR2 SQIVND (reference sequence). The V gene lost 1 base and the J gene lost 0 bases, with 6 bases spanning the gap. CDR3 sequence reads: CASSIGQMNTEAFF. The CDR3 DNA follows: TGTGCCAGTAGTATAGGCCAGATGAACACTGAAGCTTTCTTT. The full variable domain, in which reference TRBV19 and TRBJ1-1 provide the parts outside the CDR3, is DGGITQSPKYLFRKEGQNVTLSCEQNLNHDAMYWYRQDPGQGLRLIYYSQIVNDFQKGDIAEGYSVSREKKESFPLTVTSAQKNPTAFYLCASSIGQMNTEAFFGQGTRLTVV.

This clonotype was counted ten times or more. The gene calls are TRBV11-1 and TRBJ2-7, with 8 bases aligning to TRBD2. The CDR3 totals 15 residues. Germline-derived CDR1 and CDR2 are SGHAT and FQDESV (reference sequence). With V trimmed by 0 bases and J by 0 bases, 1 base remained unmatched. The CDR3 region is CASSLAAGGSYEQYF. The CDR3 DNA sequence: TGTGCCAGCAGCTTAGCGGCGGGGGGCTCCTACGAGCAGTACTTC.

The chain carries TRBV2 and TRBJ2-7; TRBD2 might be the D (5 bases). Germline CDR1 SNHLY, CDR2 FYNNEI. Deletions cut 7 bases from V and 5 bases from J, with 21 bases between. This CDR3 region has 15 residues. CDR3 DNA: TGTGCCAGCATCGGAGAGACGGGAAGTAAGAACGAGCAGTACTTC. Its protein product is CASIGETGSKNEQYF. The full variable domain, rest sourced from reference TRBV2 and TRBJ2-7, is EPEVTQTPSHQVTQMGQEVILRCVPISNHLYFYWYRQILGQKVEFLVSFYNNEISEKSEIFDDQFSVERPDGSNFTLKIRSTKLEDSAMYFCASIGETGSKNEQYFGPGTRLTVT.

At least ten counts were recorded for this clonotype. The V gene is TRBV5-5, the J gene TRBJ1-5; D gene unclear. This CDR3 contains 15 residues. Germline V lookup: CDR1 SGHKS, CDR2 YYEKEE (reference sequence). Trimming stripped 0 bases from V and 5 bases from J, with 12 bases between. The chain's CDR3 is CASSLDSGGYQPQHF. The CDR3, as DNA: TGTGCCAGCAGCTTGGACAGTGGAGGGTATCAGCCCCAGCATTTT.

This chain's CDR3 is CASSLGSRGETQYF. The CDR3 DNA follows: TGTGCCAGCAGCCTAGGGTCTAGGGGAGAGACCCAGTACTTC. The rearrangement joins TRBV28 to TRBJ2-5; a possible D gene is TRBD1 (5 bases). The CDR3 spans 14 residues. Germline V gene data show CDR1 as MDHEN and CDR2 as SYDVKM. V lost 6 bases and J lost 4, with 15 bases in between.

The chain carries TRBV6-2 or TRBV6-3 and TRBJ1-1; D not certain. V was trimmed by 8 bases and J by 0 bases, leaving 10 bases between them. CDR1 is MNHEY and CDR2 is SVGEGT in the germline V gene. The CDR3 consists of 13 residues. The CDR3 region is CASRGGMNTEAFF. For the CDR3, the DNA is TGTGCCAGCCGGGGAGGGATGAACACTGAAGCTTTCTTT.